Shown below are 3 T cell receptor beta chains from a single sample sequenced in a study of shared clonotypes between healthy human individuals. Produced via immunoSEQ multiplex PCR; TCRdb's table is partial and in-frame only. The table has about 380,000 clones, about 96% seen once; the top ten hold approximately 0.32%. The sequenced sample was memory CD8+ T cells sorted from blood. The subset denotes: CD45RO+ cells pooled with CCR7-negative TemRA cells. Receptors originate from a man younger than 40 in good health.

The chain couples TRBV30 to TRBJ1-1; D uncertain. Per germline, CDR1 GTSNPN and CDR2 SVGIG (reference sequence). V lost 5 bases and J lost 0, with 16 bases in between. The CDR3 sequence is 15 residues long. The chain's CDR3 is CAWSTKLLMNTEAFF. The CDR3 DNA is TGTGCCTGGTCTACTAAATTACTCATGAACACTGAAGCTTTCTTT.

The V gene is TRBV28, the J gene TRBJ2-7; 9 nucleotides line up with TRBD2. Germline CDR1 is MDHEN and CDR2 is SYDVKM. The CDR3 is 14 amino acids. With V trimmed by 6 bases and J by 3 bases, 6 bases remained unmatched. Here the CDR3 DNA reads TGTGCCAGCAGAGTACTAGCGGGCCTCTACGAGCAGTACTTC. Protein product: CASRVLAGLYEQYF.

V and J are TRBV2 and TRBJ2-4; D may be TRBD1 or TRBD2 (5 bases each). Per germline, CDR1 SNHLY and CDR2 FYNNEI. The CDR3 is 11 amino acids. V shed 7 bases and J shed 12 bases, with 13 bases lying between them. The CDR3 nucleotides read TGTGCCAGCACCCAACTGGGGGATCAGTACTTC. The encoded protein is CASTQLGDQYF.